The 24 T cell receptor beta chains in this list originate from one sample, sequenced in a study of cytomegalovirus exposure and HLA in healthy donors. Measured with immunoSEQ multiplex PCR; TCRdb has only the in-frame clones, and not every one. The table includes just under 75,000 clones, around 94% detected once. The material sequenced was PBMCs. The receptors shown here come from a woman aged 18-29 years in good health and CMV-seropositive.

J is TRBJ2-1 and V is TRBV2; D gene uncertain. The length of the CDR3 is 15 residues. The V and J ends lost 2 bases and 0 bases respectively, with 8 bases between them. Germline V CDR1 and CDR2: SNHLY, FYNNEI. Here the CDR3 reads CASSESESSYNEQFF. DNA of the CDR3: TGTGCCAGCAGTGAAAGCGAAAGCTCCTACAATGAGCAGTTCTTC.

J is TRBJ2-6 and V is TRBV28, with D hard to call. Germline lookup yields CDR1 MDHEN and CDR2 SYDVKM. V lost 7 bases and J lost 0, with 13 bases in between. The CDR3 consists of 16 residues. The chain's CDR3 is CASTRDRSSGANVLTF. The CDR3 DNA is TGTGCCAGCACCCGAGATCGTTCCTCTGGGGCCAACGTCCTGACTTTC.

The chain is built from TRBV7-2 and TRBJ2-7, with 7 nucleotides matching TRBD1. This CDR3 spans 14 amino acids. After removal of 5 bases from V and 0 bases from J, the junction contained 4 bases not matched to a gene. Germline values: CDR1 SGHTA, CDR2 FQGNSA. For the CDR3, the DNA is TGTGCCAGCAGCCCGGGACAGTCCTCCTACGAGCAGTACTTC. Its protein is CASSPGQSSYEQYF.

V is TRBV28 and J is TRBJ1-1; tentative D call: TRBD1 (5 bases). The CDR3 is 14 amino acids. V was shortened by 3 bases and J by 4 bases, with 12 bases between the two germline ends. Per the germline V gene, CDR1 is MDHEN and CDR2 is SYDVKM. The CDR3 is CASSLVEGFTEAFF. The CDR3 DNA follows: TGTGCCAGCAGTTTGGTGGAGGGGTTCACTGAAGCTTTCTTT.

The chain has TRBV25-1 and TRBJ2-2, with 10 bases lining up with TRBD1. The germline V gene encodes CDR1 MGHDK and CDR2 SYGVNS. J gave up 4 bases and V 6 bases, and 2 bases lay outside the gene matches. This CDR3 is built from 14 residues. The CDR3: CASRGTGATGELFF. The DNA for the CDR3 is TGTGCCAGCAGGGGGACAGGGGCCACCGGGGAGCTGTTTTTT.

The J gene is TRBJ2-2, the V gene TRBV4-2, with 10 bases aligning to TRBD2. The V and J ends lost 0 bases and 5 bases, in that order; junction bases with no gene match: 6. CDR1 is LGHNA, CDR2 YNFKEQ, per germline. CDR3 length: 17 amino acids. CDR3 nucleotides: TGTGCCAGCAGCCAAGAACTAGCGGGACGGCTTACCGGGGAGCTGTTTTTT. Amino acids: CASSQELAGRLTGELFF.

The V and J genes are TRBV6-1 and TRBJ2-1; 7 nucleotides line up with TRBD1. This CDR3 has 15 amino acids. V lost 6 bases, J lost 4 bases, and 9 bases stayed unmatched. Per germline, CDR1 MNHNS and CDR2 SASEGT. The DNA for the CDR3 is TGTGCCAGCAGAATCCCCGGACAGGTATACAATGAGCAGTTCTTC. It codes for CASRIPGQVYNEQFF.

This CDR3 reads CAWSARQGWQPQHF. The CDR3 DNA is TGTGCCTGGAGTGCCCGACAGGGCTGGCAGCCCCAGCATTTT. The chain recombines TRBV30 with TRBJ1-5, with 7 bases fitting TRBD1. Germline CDR1 reads GTSNPN; CDR2 reads SVGIG (reference sequence). Trimming took 1 base from V and 7 from J; bases not matched to a gene: 7. CDR3 length equals 14 residues.

The chain combines TRBV19 with TRBJ2-7; the match to TRBD2 covers 8 bases. The ends lost 1 base at V and 3 bases at J; junction bases unmatched: 5. This CDR3 is built from 15 residues. Per the germline V gene, CDR1 is LNHDA and CDR2 is SQIVND (reference sequence). CDR3 protein: CASSIAGLAGYEQYF. CDR3 nucleotide sequence: TGTGCCAGTAGTATAGCGGGGCTAGCGGGCTACGAGCAGTACTTC. Complete variable domain (other parts from reference TRBV19 and TRBJ2-7): DGGITQSPKYLFRKEGQNVTLSCEQNLNHDAMYWYRQDPGQGLRLIYYSQIVNDFQKGDIAEGYSVSREKKESFPLTVTSAQKNPTAFYLCASSIAGLAGYEQYFGPGTRLTVT.

CDR3 DNA: TGTGCCAGCAGCCCGGGACAGGGTGGGACCGGGGAGCTGTTTTTT. Its protein product is CASSPGQGGTGELFF. The chain joins TRBV7-6 to TRBJ2-2, with TRBD1 identical over 9 bases. V shed 5 bases and J 5 bases; nucleotides not matched to a gene: 6. Germline CDR1 reads SGHVS; CDR2 reads FNYEAQ. The CDR3 length is 15 residues.

The chain couples TRBV5-1 to TRBJ2-1; 9 nucleotides match TRBD2. The V segment lost 4 bases and the J segment 6 bases; nucleotides outside the gene matches: 8. The CDR3 loop spans 15 amino acids. From germline, CDR1 is SGHRS and CDR2 YFSETQ. The DNA for the CDR3 is TGCGCCAGCAGCCCAGCGGGAGGCACCTTCAATGAGCAGTTCTTC. Its protein is CASSPAGGTFNEQFF.

The chain links TRBV6-6 to TRBJ1-1; TRBD1 aligns across 8 bases. Germline V gene data show CDR1 as MNHNY and CDR2 as SVGAGI (reference sequence). The CDR3 is 13 amino acids. Trimming removed 8 bases from V and 2 bases from J; junction bases left unmatched: 4. The CDR3 DNA is TGTGCCAGCGGCAGGGGGCTTAACACTGAAGCTTTCTTT. Protein: CASGRGLNTEAFF.

V usage is TRBV18 and J usage is TRBJ2-7, with 7 bases that match TRBD1. V lost 2 bases, J lost 0 bases, and 4 bases stayed unmatched. The CDR3 length is 15 residues. CDR1 and CDR2 (germline): KGHSH, LQKENI. CDR3 region: CASSPVPGGSYEQYF. Here the CDR3 DNA reads TGTGCCAGCTCACCAGTCCCAGGGGGCTCCTACGAGCAGTACTTC.

V and J are TRBV19 and TRBJ1-1; 8 bases map to TRBD1. V gave up 7 bases and J gave up 1 base; unmatched junction bases: 5. Germline loops: CDR1 LNHDA, CDR2 SQIVND (reference sequence). The CDR3 loop spans 14 amino acids. CDR3 protein: CASIRDRGNTEAFF. For the CDR3, the DNA is TGTGCCAGTATCCGAGACAGGGGGAACACTGAAGCTTTCTTT.

V gene TRBV4-3 combines with J gene TRBJ1-2, with TRBD1 identical over 12 bases. Trimming took 2 bases from V and 7 from J; bases not matched to a gene: 5. The CDR3 contains 15 residues. Germline CDR1 is LGHNA and CDR2 is YSLEER. For the CDR3, the DNA is TGCGCCAGCAGCCAACCGGGACAGGGGGCGATTGGCTACACCTTC. This codes for CASSQPGQGAIGYTF.

The gene calls are TRBV19 and TRBJ2-7; TRBD1 matches at 7 bases. The V gene's germline CDR1 is LNHDA and CDR2 SQIVND (reference sequence). The CDR3 extends over 15 amino acids. V lost 6 bases, J lost 5 bases, and 13 bases stayed unmatched. CDR3 region: CASRSRDSTYNEQYF. CDR3 nucleotides: TGTGCCAGTAGGTCCCGGGACAGCACATACAACGAGCAGTACTTC.

This clone has more than one count but fewer than ten. J is TRBJ2-7 and V is TRBV27; 9 bases agree with TRBD2. The germline gives CDR1 MNHEY, CDR2 SMNVEV (reference sequence). V was clipped by 6 bases and J by 4 bases; unmatched bases: 7. The CDR3 totals 14 residues. The CDR3 reads CASSLGLANYEQYF. The CDR3 DNA reads TGTGCCAGCAGCCTCGGACTAGCGAATTACGAGCAGTACTTC.

The rearrangement uses TRBV19 and TRBJ1-5, with no clear D. CDR1 and CDR2 from the germline V gene are LNHDA and SQIVND (reference sequence). The length of the CDR3 is 13 residues. CDR3 in amino acids: CAAGPNSNQPQHF. For the CDR3, the DNA is TGTGCGGCAGGTCCTAATAGCAATCAGCCCCAGCATTTT.

This chain joins TRBV7-2 and TRBJ2-6; 10 bases agree with TRBD1. CDR3 length: 17 residues. Trimming took 5 bases from V and 1 from J; bases not matched to a gene: 5. Germline V gene lookup returns CDR1 SGHTA and CDR2 FQGNSA. DNA of the CDR3: TGTGCCAGCAGCCTCACGGGACAGGGGTCTGGGGCCAACGTCCTGACTTTC. The encoded protein is CASSLTGQGSGANVLTF.

The chain combines TRBV6-1 with TRBJ2-7, with D maybe TRBD2 (5 bases). CDR1 and CDR2 (germline): MNHNS, SASEGT. The CDR3 is 12 amino acids. Trimming cost V 0 bases and J 13 bases, with 13 bases left between them. The CDR3 protein is CASSEARTRTYF. CDR3 DNA sequence: TGTGCCAGCAGTGAAGCTAGGACTCGAACATACTTC.

The V call is TRBV4-2, the J call TRBJ2-4, with a weak D call TRBD2 (5 bases). The CDR3 contains 17 residues. Germline V gives CDR1 LGHNA, CDR2 YNFKEQ. Trimming stripped 5 bases from V and 0 bases from J, with 17 bases between. The CDR3 DNA follows: TGTGCCAGCAGCTTGAGGGCCGGGTCTCTAGCCAAAAACATTCAGTACTTC. This translates into CASSLRAGSLAKNIQYF.

This chain links TRBV28 with TRBJ2-7, with TRBD2 matching over 8 bases. The CDR3 has 16 residues. V gave up 7 bases and J gave up 4 bases; unmatched junction bases: 15. Germline CDR1 reads MDHEN; CDR2 reads SYDVKM. CDR3 nucleotide sequence: TGTGCCAGCATATCCCCATCGAAGACTAGCGCATACGAGCAGTACTTC. This codes for CASISPSKTSAYEQYF.

The genes are TRBV19 and TRBJ1-5; D uncertain. The germline CDR1 and CDR2 sequences are LNHDA and SQIVND (reference sequence). V lost 4 bases, J lost 0 bases, and 7 bases lay in between. CDR3 length equals 14 residues. CDR3 in amino acids: CASSRANSNQPQHF. CDR3 nucleotides: TGTGCCAGTAGTAGAGCTAATAGCAATCAGCCCCAGCATTTT.

This chain uses TRBV18 with TRBJ2-6; D not certain. CDR3 size: 14 residues. Germline V gene sequence: CDR1 KGHSH, CDR2 LQKENI. V lost 5 bases and J lost 0, with 5 bases in between. DNA of the CDR3: TGTGCCAGCTCAATCCGCTCTGGGGCCAACGTCCTGACTTTC. Translated, it gives CASSIRSGANVLTF.